These 19 T cell receptor beta chains came from one sample sequenced in a study of cytomegalovirus exposure and HLA in healthy donors. Sequencing used immunoSEQ multiplex PCR; TCRdb keeps in-frame clones, though not all of them. The table shows about 200,000 clones, with about three quarters occurring only once. The sequencing sample was made of PBMCs. The receptors were gathered from a woman between 25 and 40 years old in good health and CMV-seronegative.

The chain joins TRBV4-1 to TRBJ2-7; 10 nucleotides line up with TRBD1. Germline loops: CDR1 MGHRA, CDR2 YSYEKL. CDR3 length: 15 residues. V gave up 4 bases and J gave up 5 bases; unmatched junction bases: 8. CDR3 sequence reads: CASSLRQGASDEQYF. The CDR3 nucleotides are TGCGCCAGCAGCCTCCGACAGGGGGCATCGGACGAGCAGTACTTC.

The table lists this clone with a count of one. For the CDR3, the DNA is TGCGCCAGCAGCTCTCAGGCAGGGGGTTCTGGAAACACCATATATTTT. Translating it yields CASSSQAGGSGNTIYF. This chain links TRBV5-1 with TRBJ1-3, with TRBD1 matching over 7 bases. This CDR3 is 16 amino acids long. Germline CDR1 and CDR2: SGHRS and YFSETQ. The junction had 7 bases not matched to a gene; V was cut back by 3 bases and J by 1 base.

In nucleotides, the CDR3 is TGTGCCTGGGACAGGGGGCATATCTCTGGGGCCAACGTCCTGACTTTC. Protein product: CAWDRGHISGANVLTF. The genes are TRBV30 and TRBJ2-6; 10 nucleotides agree with TRBD1. The CDR3 has 16 amino acids. The J segment lost 0 bases and the V segment lost 5 bases, leaving 4 bases of the junction unmatched. The germline V gene has CDR1 GTSNPN and CDR2 SVGIG (reference sequence).

CDR3: CASSQPPGQGADYGYTF. The DNA for the CDR3 is TGCGCCAGCAGCCAACCCCCGGGACAGGGGGCAGACTATGGCTACACCTTC. The V call is TRBV4-1, the J call TRBJ1-2; TRBD1 aligns across 12 bases. The V segment lost 2 bases and the J segment 3 bases; nucleotides outside the gene matches: 7. Looked up from germline, CDR1 is MGHRA and CDR2 is YSYEKL. The CDR3 is 17 residues long.

The V gene is TRBV28, the J gene TRBJ2-1, with 8 bases that match TRBD1. The J segment lost 4 bases and the V segment lost 6 bases, leaving 11 bases of the junction unmatched. Germline V CDR1 and CDR2: MDHEN, SYDVKM. This CDR3 is 16 amino acids long. The CDR3 sequence is CASRPPGQAGYNEQFF. The CDR3 nucleotides read TGTGCCAGCAGACCTCCGGGACAGGCGGGATACAATGAGCAGTTCTTC.

CDR3 residues: CASSRGGLSRSYNEQFF. DNA of the CDR3: TGTGCCAGCAGCCGCGGCGGCTTATCCCGCTCCTACAATGAGCAGTTCTTC. This sequence joins TRBV14 and TRBJ2-1; D not certain. Trimming took off 4 bases at V and 0 bases at J, with 16 bases between the two ends. The CDR3 has 17 residues. CDR1 and CDR2 (germline): SGHDN, FVKESK. Together with reference TRBV14 and TRBJ2-1, the CDR3 gives the full variable domain: EAGVTQFPSHSVIEKGQTVTLRCDPISGHDNLYWYRRVMGKEIKFLLHFVKESKQDESGMPNNRFLAERTGGTYSTLKVQPAELEDSGVYFCASSRGGLSRSYNEQFFGPGTRLTVL.

This chain uses TRBV18 with TRBJ2-5; the match to TRBD2 covers 7 bases. The CDR3 has 15 amino acids. Germline V gene data show CDR1 as KGHSH and CDR2 as LQKENI. Unmatched junction bases numbered 4, after V lost 0 bases and J lost 3 bases. In DNA form, the CDR3 reads TGTGCCAGCTCACCACCGGGAGGGCGGGAAGAGACCCAGTACTTC. This gives the protein CASSPPGGREETQYF. Supplemented by reference TRBV18 and TRBJ2-5, the full variable domain reads NAGVMQNPRHLVRRRGQEARLRCSPMKGHSHVYWYRQLPEEGLKFMVYLQKENIIDESGMPKERFSAEFPKEGPSILRIQQVVRGDSAAYFCASSPPGGREETQYFGPGTRLLVL.

The rearrangement links TRBV18 to TRBJ1-5; no reliable D call. CDR3 length: 14 residues. Germline CDR1 is KGHSH and CDR2 is LQKENI. Between the trimmed V and J ends, which lost 2 bases and 3 bases, there was a span of 8 bases. The CDR3 DNA reads TGTGCCAGCTCACCAGGGGAGTTCAATCAGCCCCAGCATTTT. Amino acids: CASSPGEFNQPQHF.

This clone occurred once. V and J are TRBV6-5 and TRBJ2-1; 9 bases agree with TRBD2. Losses at the gene ends were 6 bases for V and 3 bases for J; bases not matched to a gene: 6. The germline gives CDR1 MNHEY, CDR2 SVGAGI. CDR3 length equals 15 residues. CDR3 DNA sequence: TGTGCCAGCAGCCGCTTGACTAGCGGCTACAATGAGCAGTTCTTC. This codes for CASSRLTSGYNEQFF.

CDR3 bases: TGTGCCGGAACGATAGCGGGATACACAGATACGCAGTATTTT. Translation: CAGTIAGYTDTQYF. The chain carries TRBV27 and TRBJ2-3; 8 bases agree with TRBD2. The germline V gene encodes CDR1 MNHEY and CDR2 SMNVEV (reference sequence). The CDR3 is 14 residues long. Trimming at V came to 11 bases and at J to 2 bases, leaving 9 bases not matched to a gene.

The chain carries TRBV4-2 and TRBJ1-5; 7 nucleotides match TRBD1. This CDR3 is 15 amino acids long. CDR1 and CDR2 from the germline V gene are LGHNA and YNFKEQ. V lost 5 bases and J lost 4; bases outside the gene matches: 8. The CDR3 coding sequence is TGTGCCAGCAGCGACTACAGGGGATTAAATCAGCCCCAGCATTTT. Translating gives CASSDYRGLNQPQHF.

The CDR3 reads CASSREQEGVAFF. CDR3 DNA: TGTGCCAGCAGTCGCGAACAGGAAGGTGTGGCTTTCTTT. The J gene is TRBJ1-1, the V gene TRBV2; D is perhaps TRBD1 (5 bases). CDR1 is SNHLY, CDR2 FYNNEI, per germline. This CDR3 is 13 amino acids long. The V end lost 5 bases, the J end lost 11 bases, and 18 bases lay between the germline ends.

This rearrangement joins TRBV27 to TRBJ2-3; tentatively, D is TRBD1 (6 bases). V was clipped by 5 bases and J by 2 bases, with 17 bases between them. The CDR3 loop spans 16 amino acids. Germline V gives CDR1 MNHEY, CDR2 SMNVEV (reference sequence). CDR3 DNA sequence: TGTGCCAGCAGTCTTAAGGGGGTACGATACACAGATACGCAGTATTTT. Its protein is CASSLKGVRYTDTQYF.

This clone was recorded a few times. Other DNA variants within this sample encode the same CDR3. The chain couples TRBV5-1 to TRBJ2-7; TRBD1 agrees at 7 bases. Trimming at V came to 4 bases and at J to 4 bases, leaving 5 bases not matched to a gene. Germline values: CDR1 SGHRS, CDR2 YFSETQ. The CDR3 runs to 13 residues. Here the CDR3 DNA reads TGCGCCAGCAGCCTAGGGGGCAGGTACGAGCAGTACTTC. Protein product: CASSLGGRYEQYF. The complete variable domain, with remaining parts taken from reference TRBV5-1 and TRBJ2-7, reads KAGVTQTPRYLIKTRGQQVTLSCSPISGHRSVSWYQQTPGQGLQFLFEYFSETQRNKGNFPGRFSGRQFSNSRSEMNVSTLELGDSALYLCASSLGGRYEQYFGPGTRLTVT.

This chain connects TRBV5-6 to TRBJ2-7; 10 positions match TRBD1. Losses at the gene ends were 4 bases for V and 6 bases for J; bases not matched to a gene: 10. The CDR3 sequence is 15 residues long. CDR1 and CDR2 from the germline V gene are SGHDT and YYEEEE. This chain's CDR3 is CASSSRQGAFLEQYF. CDR3 sequence (DNA): TGTGCCAGCAGCAGTCGACAGGGGGCCTTTCTCGAGCAGTACTTC.

The V call is TRBV9, the J call TRBJ2-1; TRBD1 matches 9 bases. The CDR3 runs 16 residues. V shed 4 bases, J shed 0 bases, and the junction held 5 bases outside the gene matches. The germline V gene encodes CDR1 SGDLS and CDR2 YYNGEE. The CDR3 sequence is CASSTGTGTSYNEQFF. The CDR3 bases are TGTGCCAGCAGCACCGGGACAGGGACCTCCTACAATGAGCAGTTCTTC.

This rearrangement joins TRBV5-4 to TRBJ2-3; D is unresolved. The germline V gene has CDR1 SGHNT and CDR2 YYREEE (reference sequence). The ends were cut back, 2 bases at V and 2 bases at J, with 3 bases in the middle. This CDR3 contains 12 residues. CDR3 nucleotides: TGTGCCAGCAGCTTTTACACAGATACGCAGTATTTT. This gives the protein CASSFYTDTQYF.

The chain carries TRBV29-1 and TRBJ1-2, with 8 bases aligning to TRBD1. CDR1 is SQVTM and CDR2 is ANQGSEA in the germline V gene. The V gene end was trimmed by 0 bases and the J gene end by 6 bases; junction bases not matched to a gene: 12. This CDR3 spans 16 amino acids. CDR3 amino acids: CSVEDRIRQGSDGYTF. As DNA, the CDR3 is TGCAGCGTTGAAGACCGCATCCGACAGGGGTCGGATGGCTACACCTTC.

The chain has TRBV18 and TRBJ2-2; D unresolved. The CDR3 loop spans 16 amino acids. CDR1 KGHSH and CDR2 LQKENI come from the germline V gene. V gave up 3 bases and J gave up 1 base, with 12 bases separating them. CDR3 in amino acids: CASSPQLAGNTGELFF. In DNA form, the CDR3 reads TGTGCCAGCTCACCGCAGCTCGCAGGGAACACCGGGGAGCTGTTTTTT. Based on the CDR3 plus reference TRBV18 and TRBJ2-2, the full variable domain is NAGVMQNPRHLVRRRGQEARLRCSPMKGHSHVYWYRQLPEEGLKFMVYLQKENIIDESGMPKERFSAEFPKEGPSILRIQQVVRGDSAAYFCASSPQLAGNTGELFFGEGSRLTVL.